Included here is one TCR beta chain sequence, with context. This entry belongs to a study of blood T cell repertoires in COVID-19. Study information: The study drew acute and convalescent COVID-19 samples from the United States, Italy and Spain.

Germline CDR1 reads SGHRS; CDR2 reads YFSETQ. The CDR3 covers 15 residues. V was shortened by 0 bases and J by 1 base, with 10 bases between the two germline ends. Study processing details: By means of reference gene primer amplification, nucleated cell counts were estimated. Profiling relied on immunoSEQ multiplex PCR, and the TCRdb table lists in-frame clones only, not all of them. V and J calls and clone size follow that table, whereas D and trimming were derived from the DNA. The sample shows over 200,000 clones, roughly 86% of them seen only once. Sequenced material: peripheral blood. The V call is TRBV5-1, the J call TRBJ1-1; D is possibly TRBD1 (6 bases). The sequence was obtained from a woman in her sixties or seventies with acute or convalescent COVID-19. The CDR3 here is CASSLGQAQNTEAFF. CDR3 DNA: TGCGCCAGCAGCTTGGGACAGGCTCAGAACACTGAAGCTTTCTTT. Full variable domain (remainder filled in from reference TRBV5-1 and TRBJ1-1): KAGVTQTPRYLIKTRGQQVTLSCSPISGHRSVSWYQQTPGQGLQFLFEYFSETQRNKGNFPGRFSGRQFSNSRSEMNVSTLELGDSALYLCASSLGQAQNTEAFFGQGTRLTVV.